These T cell receptor beta chains were read from a single sample in a study of cytomegalovirus exposure and HLA in healthy donors. Here immunoSEQ multiplex PCR was the method, and the copy in TCRdb shows in-frame clones only, minus some. The data show fewer than 200,000 clones, 76% seen once. The sequencing input was PBMCs. These receptors came from a female donor in good health and CMV-seronegative. Each CDR3 is given with its conserved first and last residue. D genes are given only for firm matches. A clone size is listed for some rows: how often the clone was seen (once, few, many), or a class if it is expanded.

length: 14
size: NA
D: NA
V: TRBV6-5
J: TRBJ1-2
CDR3: CASIPDARGYGYTF
DNA: TGTGCCAGCATTCCCGACGCCCGGGGGTATGGCTACACCTTC

length: 15
size: few
D: TRBD1
V: TRBV19
J: TRBJ1-2
CDR3: CASSKGGTAVYGYTF
DNA: TGTGCCAGTAGTAAAGGAGGGACAGCTGTCTATGGCTACACCTTC

length: 16
size: NA
D: TRBD1
V: TRBV5-6
J: TRBJ1-2
CDR3: CASSWDRGLGAEGYTF
DNA: TGTGCCAGCAGCTGGGACAGGGGGCTGGGTGCAGAGGGCTACACCTTC

length: 14
size: NA
D: TRBD1
V: TRBV7-3
J: TRBJ2-3
CDR3: CASSQTGGTDTQYF
DNA: TGTGCCAGCAGCCAAACAGGGGGCACAGATACGCAGTATTTT

length: 9
size: NA
D: NA
V: TRBV20-1
J: TRBJ2-1
CDR3: CSASVSRFF
DNA: TGCAGTGCTAGTGTCTCCAGGTTCTTC

length: 15
size: once
D: TRBD2
V: TRBV7-9
J: TRBJ2-1
CDR3: CASSPPGTSGSQWFF
DNA: TGTGCCAGCAGCCCACCCGGGACTAGCGGGAGTCAGTGGTTCTTC

length: 11
size: NA
D: TRBD1
V: TRBV2
J: TRBJ1-1
CDR3: CASRGQVEAFF
DNA: TGTGCCAGCAGAGGACAGGTTGAAGCTTTCTTT

length: 14
size: NA
D: NA
V: TRBV28
J: TRBJ1-4
CDR3: CASSLTGPGGKLFF
DNA: TGTGCCAGCAGCCTCACAGGGCCGGGGGGAAAACTGTTTTTT

length: 12
size: NA
D: NA
V: TRBV25-1
J: TRBJ2-2
CDR3: CASTRGAGELFF
DNA: TGTGCCAGCACCAGGGGGGCCGGGGAGCTGTTTTTT

length: 14
size: once
D: TRBD2
V: TRBV27
J: TRBJ2-7
CDR3: CASKPPGLTPEQYF
DNA: TGTGCCAGCAAACCGCCGGGACTAACCCCTGAGCAGTACTTC

length: 15
size: NA
D: NA
V: TRBV15
J: TRBJ2-7
CDR3: CATSRDFIVSYEQYF
DNA: TGTGCCACCAGCAGAGATTTTATCGTGTCCTACGAGCAGTACTTC

length: 20
size: few
D: TRBD2
V: TRBV7-6
J: TRBJ2-1
CDR3: CASSWEGVRTSGSGYNEQFF
DNA: TGTGCCAGCAGCTGGGAAGGAGTGCGGACTAGCGGGAGTGGTTACAATGAGCAGTTCTTC

length: 19
size: NA
D: NA
V: TRBV7-8
J: TRBJ1-6
CDR3: CASSSFPAPTGTDNSPLHF
DNA: TGTGCCAGCAGCAGCTTTCCGGCCCCGACAGGTACGGATAATTCACCCCTCCACTTT

length: 14
size: NA
D: NA
V: TRBV4-3
J: TRBJ2-1
CDR3: CASSQHSSYNEQFF
DNA: TGCGCCAGCAGCCAACACAGCTCCTACAATGAGCAGTTCTTC

length: 15
size: NA
D: TRBD2
V: TRBV7-8
J: TRBJ2-1
CDR3: CASSYESGRNNEQFF
DNA: TGTGCCAGCAGCTATGAGAGCGGGAGAAACAATGAGCAGTTCTTC

length: 16
size: few
D: NA
V: TRBV4-3
J: TRBJ2-3
CDR3: CASSQGLTRGTDTQYF
DNA: TGCGCCAGCAGCCAAGGACTCACGAGGGGCACAGATACGCAGTATTTT

length: 13
size: NA
D: NA
V: TRBV11-1
J: TRBJ1-5
CDR3: CASSLGQQGLQHF
DNA: TGTGCCAGCAGCTTAGGGCAACAGGGCCTTCAGCATTTT

length: 11
size: NA
D: NA
V: TRBV18
J: TRBJ2-3
CDR3: CASSPSDTQYF
DNA: TGTGCCAGCTCCCCTTCAGATACGCAGTATTTT

length: 16
size: NA
D: TRBD2
V: TRBV7-2
J: TRBJ2-5
CDR3: CASSPPGRTSGMTQYF
DNA: TGTGCCAGCAGCCCTCCCGGGAGAACTAGCGGGATGACCCAGTACTTC

length: 15
size: NA
D: TRBD1
V: TRBV7-2
J: TRBJ2-3
CDR3: CASSSDRGRKDTQYF
DNA: TGTGCCAGCAGCTCGGACAGGGGGAGAAAAGATACGCAGTATTTT

length: 14
size: NA
D: TRBD1
V: TRBV4-3
J: TRBJ1-1
CDR3: CASSMGQVNTEAFF
DNA: TGCGCCAGCAGCATGGGACAGGTTAACACTGAAGCTTTCTTT

length: 12
size: NA
D: NA
V: TRBV30
J: TRBJ2-3
CDR3: CAWSLVGDTQYF
DNA: TGTGCCTGGTCACTAGTAGGAGATACGCAGTATTTT

length: 12
size: NA
D: TRBD1
V: TRBV7-6
J: TRBJ1-5
CDR3: CASLSQQGPGHF
DNA: TGCGCCAGCCTCAGTCAACAGGGGCCAGGGCATTTT